This passage covers 29 T cell receptor beta chains from one sample sequenced in a study of beta chain features in type 1 diabetes. Expressed TCRB transcripts were sequenced, since all the RNA that had been isolated was reverse transcribed. The assay was immunoSEQ multiplex PCR, and TCRdb's table has in-frame clones only and misses some. The profile shows 200,000 to 250,000 clones, about 9.3% of them singletons. Sequenced: naive CD4+ T cells from blood. Receptor source: a woman under 30 in good health.

This sequence joins TRBV18 and TRBJ2-3; tentatively, D is TRBD2 (6 bases). Germline lookup yields CDR1 KGHSH and CDR2 LQKENI. This CDR3 comprises 17 residues. Deletions cut 6 bases from V and 0 bases from J, with 19 bases between. This CDR3 is CASSPNRAGLSTDTQYF. The CDR3 DNA reads as TGTGCCAGCTCCCCTAATAGGGCGGGACTTAGCACAGATACGCAGTATTTT.

This clone occurred a few times. The rearrangement links TRBV2 to TRBJ1-2; unclear D gene. Between the trimmed V and J ends, which lost 7 bases and 2 bases, there was a span of 14 bases. The CDR3 covers 14 residues. In germline, CDR1 is SNHLY, CDR2 FYNNEI. The CDR3 DNA reads TGTGCCAGCACTCAGACACAGATGAACTATGGCTACACCTTC. Protein sequence: CASTQTQMNYGYTF.

Only a few counts were recorded for this clone. V is TRBV2 and J is TRBJ1-4; D perhaps matches TRBD1 (6 bases). This CDR3 has 14 residues. Deletions cut 4 bases from V and 8 bases from J, with 14 bases between. CDR1 and CDR2 from the germline V gene are SNHLY and FYNNEI. CDR3 loop: CASSVNRVGEKLFF. CDR3 in DNA: TGTGCCAGCAGTGTCAACAGGGTAGGGGAAAAACTGTTTTTT.

This clone occurred a few times. CDR3 protein: CASSGSVQPQHF. CDR3 sequence (DNA): TGTGCCAGCAGTGGCAGCGTTCAGCCCCAGCATTTT. The J gene is TRBJ1-5, the V gene TRBV6-1; D unresolved. Germline V gene data show CDR1 as MNHNS and CDR2 as SASEGT. With 4 bases removed from V and 6 bases from J, the gap between germline ends came to 7 bases. The CDR3 runs to 12 residues.

This clone has just a few counts. The chain has TRBV30 and TRBJ1-1, with 7 bases identical to TRBD1. Germline CDR1 GTSNPN, CDR2 SVGIG (reference sequence). The ends lost 5 bases at V and 5 bases at J; junction bases unmatched: 5. The CDR3 is 12 amino acids. CDR3 sequence reads: CAWDRVGTEAFF. The CDR3 coding sequence is TGTGCCTGGGACAGGGTTGGTACTGAAGCTTTCTTT.

This chain uses TRBV6-1 with TRBJ2-1; 9 nucleotides match TRBD2. Trimming at V came to 3 bases and at J to 7 bases, leaving 7 bases not matched to a gene. The CDR3 totals 15 residues. Germline V gene lookup returns CDR1 MNHNS and CDR2 SASEGT. The CDR3: CASSEPNLAGNEQFF. CDR3 in DNA: TGTGCCAGCAGTGAGCCCAATCTAGCGGGGAATGAGCAGTTCTTC.

This clone was seen a few times. The DNA for the CDR3 is TGCAGCGTTTTTTTTATGCGGCGGACTGAAGCTTTCTTT. Translated: CSVFFMRRTEAFF. V is TRBV29-1 and J is TRBJ1-1; D remains unclear. Looked up from germline, CDR1 is SQVTM and CDR2 is ANQGSEA. V was shortened by 5 bases and J by 5 bases, with 15 bases between the two germline ends. This CDR3 region has 13 residues.

In this sample, this clone turned up a few times. The chain has TRBV7-9 and TRBJ2-3; 7 bases are a match to TRBD2. The CDR3 spans 14 residues. The trim removed 4 bases at V and 4 bases at J, leaving 5 bases unmatched. From germline, CDR1 is SEHNR and CDR2 FQNEAQ (reference sequence). Here the CDR3 reads CASSSGGSPDTQYF. DNA for the CDR3: TGTGCCAGCAGCTCGGGCGGGAGTCCAGATACGCAGTATTTT.

The chain combines TRBV5-1 with TRBJ2-7, with D tentatively TRBD2 (6 bases). Germline V gene lookup returns CDR1 SGHRS and CDR2 YFSETQ. The V end lost 3 bases, the J end lost 4 bases, and 17 bases lay between the germline ends. The CDR3 length is 15 residues. This chain's CDR3 is CASSWSPEGGYEQYF. The CDR3 DNA is TGCGCCAGCAGCTGGTCCCCGGAGGGCGGGTACGAGCAGTACTTC.

The chain carries TRBV30 and TRBJ1-6; TRBD1 matches 10 bases. The CDR3 extends over 15 amino acids. Germline lookup yields CDR1 GTSNPN and CDR2 SVGIG (reference sequence). J was trimmed by 7 bases and V by 4 bases; bases with no gene match: 7. The DNA of the CDR3 is TGTGCCTGGACCACCCGGACAGGGGGAAATTCACCCCTCCACTTT. As protein: CAWTTRTGGNSPLHF.

V gene TRBV27 combines with J gene TRBJ2-7, with 13 bases matching TRBD2. Looked up from germline, CDR1 is MNHEY and CDR2 is SMNVEV (reference sequence). The CDR3 consists of 17 residues. V was pared by 5 bases and J by 2 bases, with 9 bases of the junction left unmatched. The CDR3 region is CASSQTSGRPSTYEQYF. The CDR3 coding sequence is TGTGCCAGCAGTCAGACTAGCGGGAGGCCCTCTACCTACGAGCAGTACTTC.

This clone showed up just a few times. The chain employs TRBV5-4 and TRBJ1-2, with D unresolved. Germline CDR1 SGHNT, CDR2 YYREEE (reference sequence). Deletions cut 4 bases from V and 8 bases from J, with 15 bases between. CDR3 size: 13 residues. CDR3 nucleotide sequence: TGTGCCAGCAGCGCAGGATCCTGGTACGGCTACACCTTC. It specifies CASSAGSWYGYTF.

The J gene is TRBJ1-4, the V gene TRBV30, with TRBD1 as a possible D gene (5 bases). V shed 2 bases and J shed 8 bases, with 21 bases lying between them. CDR1 GTSNPN and CDR2 SVGIG come from the germline V gene (reference sequence). The CDR3 totals 16 residues. The CDR3 sequence: CAWSPLLGGFGEKLFF. The DNA for the CDR3 is TGTGCCTGGAGTCCCCTACTCGGGGGTTTTGGGGAAAAACTGTTTTTT.

This clone was counted many times. The chain couples TRBV30 to TRBJ1-5; a weak D match, TRBD1 (6 bases). The CDR3 loop spans 15 amino acids. In germline, CDR1 is GTSNPN, CDR2 SVGIG (reference sequence). Trimming stripped 0 bases from V and 5 bases from J, with 14 bases between. The CDR3 nucleotides read TGTGCCTGGAGTGTACGCAGGGGAAGTGATCAGCCCCAGCATTTT. As protein: CAWSVRRGSDQPQHF.

This sequence joins TRBV6-1 and TRBJ2-3; TRBD2 is a possible D gene (6 bases). The CDR3 is 15 amino acids. V was clipped by 4 bases and J by 0 bases, with 11 bases between them. Germline values: CDR1 MNHNS, CDR2 SASEGT. The CDR3 reads CASSAGGTSTDTQYF. CDR3 nucleotide sequence: TGTGCCAGCAGTGCGGGCGGGACCAGCACAGATACGCAGTATTTT.

This clone occurred a few times. The genes are TRBV7-2 and TRBJ2-7, with D possibly TRBD2 on 5 matching bases. Trimming shortened V by 10 bases and J by 0 bases, and 16 bases separated the two germline ends. CDR3 length: 14 amino acids. Per the germline V gene, CDR1 is SGHTA and CDR2 is FQGNSA. The chain's CDR3 is CANPEWESSYEQYF. Written as DNA, the CDR3 is TGTGCCAACCCCGAGTGGGAGAGCTCCTACGAGCAGTACTTC.

The sample holds a few counts of this clone. This chain uses TRBV7-9 with TRBJ2-2; D is perhaps TRBD2 (5 bases). The CDR3 length is 15 residues. Germline lookup yields CDR1 SEHNR and CDR2 FQNEAQ (reference sequence). Trimming removed 2 bases from V and 7 bases from J, with 14 bases in between. The CDR3 DNA reads as TGTGCCAGCAGCTTATTGACTACAGCAGGCGGGGAGCTGTTTTTT. This sequence encodes CASSLLTTAGGELFF.

In this sample, this clone turned up once. V usage is TRBV27 and J usage is TRBJ1-1; D is perhaps TRBD1 (6 bases). This CDR3 region has 13 residues. Germline CDR1 is MNHEY and CDR2 is SMNVEV (reference sequence). Trimming shortened V by 6 bases and J by 6 bases, and 14 bases separated the two germline ends. The CDR3 protein is CASRPTGSPEAFF. The CDR3 nucleotides read TGTGCCAGCAGACCTACAGGGTCCCCTGAAGCTTTCTTT.

This clone has only a few counts. This sequence joins TRBV5-1 and TRBJ2-2, with D possibly matching TRBD1 (5 bases). Deletions cut 3 bases from V and 2 bases from J, with 14 bases between. Germline lookup yields CDR1 SGHRS and CDR2 YFSETQ. The CDR3 totals 16 residues. CDR3 coding DNA: TGCGCCAGCAGCTCCCTGATAGGGGTTAACACCGGGGAGCTGTTTTTT. Its protein is CASSSLIGVNTGELFF.

The gene calls are TRBV6-1 and TRBJ2-7; TRBD2 might be the D (5 bases). V lost 7 bases, J lost 3 bases, and 19 bases lay in between. The germline CDR1 and CDR2 sequences are MNHNS and SASEGT. The CDR3 consists of 15 residues. CDR3: CASTPAAIAFYEQYF. CDR3 nucleotides: TGTGCCAGCACCCCAGCGGCAATCGCATTCTACGAGCAGTACTTC.

This chain connects TRBV9 to TRBJ2-5, with TRBD2 matching 9 bases. Per germline, CDR1 SGDLS and CDR2 YYNGEE. This CDR3 comprises 17 residues. V was clipped by 3 bases and J by 2 bases; unmatched bases: 11. The CDR3 here is CASSAPGLAGAQETQYF. The DNA for the CDR3 is TGTGCCAGCAGCGCCCCCGGATTAGCGGGGGCTCAAGAGACCCAGTACTTC.

This clone was seen at least ten times. The chain employs TRBV10-3 and TRBJ2-1; D is perhaps TRBD1 (6 bases). Germline V gene sequence: CDR1 ENHRY, CDR2 SYGVKD. V was clipped by 3 bases and J by 5 bases, with 14 bases between them. The CDR3 runs to 15 residues. The CDR3 loop is CAISDPGDINNEQFF. The CDR3 region has the DNA TGTGCCATCAGTGATCCAGGGGACATAAACAATGAGCAGTTCTTC.

This chain links TRBV5-1 with TRBJ1-1; TRBD1 aligns across 9 bases. Germline CDR1 SGHRS, CDR2 YFSETQ. The CDR3 has 14 amino acids. Trimming removed 4 bases from V and 6 bases from J; junction bases left unmatched: 7. DNA of the CDR3: TGCGCCAGCAGCACAACAGGGGGCGGCTCTGAAGCTTTCTTT. This gives the protein CASSTTGGGSEAFF. The whole variable domain, filled in from reference TRBV5-1 and TRBJ1-1, reads KAGVTQTPRYLIKTRGQQVTLSCSPISGHRSVSWYQQTPGQGLQFLFEYFSETQRNKGNFPGRFSGRQFSNSRSEMNVSTLELGDSALYLCASSTTGGGSEAFFGQGTRLTVV.

This clone was detected a few times. This chain joins TRBV19 and TRBJ1-1; TRBD1 might be the D (6 bases). This CDR3 is built from 13 residues. Germline CDR1 is LNHDA and CDR2 is SQIVND (reference sequence). Trimming took off 6 bases at V and 4 bases at J, with 12 bases between the two ends. The CDR3 DNA follows: TGTGCCAGTAGGAGGGGGATGGCCACTGAAGCTTTCTTT. This encodes CASRRGMATEAFF. Drawing the rest from reference TRBV19 and TRBJ1-1, the complete variable domain is DGGITQSPKYLFRKEGQNVTLSCEQNLNHDAMYWYRQDPGQGLRLIYYSQIVNDFQKGDIAEGYSVSREKKESFPLTVTSAQKNPTAFYLCASRRGMATEAFFGQGTRLTVV.

DNA of the CDR3: TGTGCCAGCTCGTCACAAGCCGGGACACTGATCTCTGGAAACACCATATATTTT. Protein sequence: CASSSQAGTLISGNTIYF. V is TRBV18 and J is TRBJ1-3, with D perhaps matching TRBD1 (6 bases). Trimming removed 6 bases at V and 0 bases at J, with 21 bases between. The CDR3 loop spans 18 amino acids. Germline assignment: CDR1 KGHSH and CDR2 LQKENI.

The chain is built from TRBV6-5 and TRBJ2-1, with 11 bases matching TRBD2. In germline, CDR1 is MNHEY, CDR2 SVGAGI. CDR3 length equals 16 residues. The ends lost 2 bases at V and 7 bases at J; junction bases unmatched: 7. CDR3 sequence: CASSYPIAGGLNEQFF. CDR3 coding DNA: TGTGCCAGCAGTTACCCGATAGCGGGGGGGCTTAATGAGCAGTTCTTC.

In its sample, this clone was seen a few times. The chain uses TRBV5-1 and TRBJ2-6; D is perhaps TRBD2 (6 bases). The germline V gene encodes CDR1 SGHRS and CDR2 YFSETQ. V lost 4 bases, J lost 2 bases, and 10 bases lay in between. This CDR3 comprises 15 residues. The CDR3, as DNA: TGCGCCAGCAGCATCCGGAGGGCTGGGGCCAACGTCCTGACTTTC. Translating it yields CASSIRRAGANVLTF. The whole variable domain, filled in from reference TRBV5-1 and TRBJ2-6, reads KAGVTQTPRYLIKTRGQQVTLSCSPISGHRSVSWYQQTPGQGLQFLFEYFSETQRNKGNFPGRFSGRQFSNSRSEMNVSTLELGDSALYLCASSIRRAGANVLTFGAGSRLTVL.

The CDR3 DNA reads TGTGCCATCAAGAGAAGCGCGACCACAGATACGCAGTATTTT. Translation: CAIKRSATTDTQYF. The chain combines TRBV10-3 with TRBJ2-3, with D uncertain. CDR1 is ENHRY, CDR2 SYGVKD, per germline. The CDR3 extends over 14 amino acids. Deletions cut 7 bases from V and 2 bases from J, with 13 bases between.

The CDR3: CASSLDRVGGELFF. The DNA for the CDR3 is TGTGCCAGCAGCCTAGACAGGGTCGGGGGGGAGCTGTTTTTT. The V gene is TRBV9, the J gene TRBJ2-2; TRBD1 matches at 7 bases. Per the germline V gene, CDR1 is SGDLS and CDR2 is YYNGEE. V dropped 4 bases and J dropped 8; count of bases not matched to a gene: 8. The CDR3 is 14 amino acids.